The 29 T cell receptor beta chains below were found in one sample sequenced in a study of blood T cell repertoires in COVID-19. Clones were read by immunoSEQ multiplex PCR, and TCRdb kept only the in-frame ones, dropping some. The sample consists of 87,000 or so clones, roughly 87% of them appearing once. Sequenced material: peripheral blood. The receptor set was obtained from a woman aged 45 to 65 with active or convalescent COVID-19.

The CDR3 region is CASSPARGTEAFF. DNA for the CDR3: TGTGCCAGCTCACCCGCTCGGGGCACTGAAGCTTTCTTT. The chain links TRBV18 to TRBJ1-1, with D unclear. The CDR3 is 13 residues long. V lost 3 bases and J 4 bases, leaving 9 bases between the germline ends. Germline CDR1 and CDR2: KGHSH and LQKENI. Filled out from reference TRBV18 and TRBJ1-1, the complete variable domain reads NAGVMQNPRHLVRRRGQEARLRCSPMKGHSHVYWYRQLPEEGLKFMVYLQKENIIDESGMPKERFSAEFPKEGPSILRIQQVVRGDSAAYFCASSPARGTEAFFGQGTRLTVV.

The J gene is TRBJ2-1, the V gene TRBV14; D gene ambiguous. The CDR3 length is 15 residues. The germline V gene has CDR1 SGHDN and CDR2 FVKESK. V was pared by 3 bases and J by 2 bases, with 11 bases between. The CDR3 is CASSHFMLAYNEQFF. As DNA, the CDR3 is TGTGCCAGCAGCCACTTTATGCTAGCCTACAATGAGCAGTTCTTC.

The J gene is TRBJ1-1, the V gene TRBV21-1. TRBV21-1 is tagged as a pseudogene. This CDR3 is 19 amino acids long. The CDR3 DNA reads as TGTGCCAGCAGCAAATTCAAGTACGGCGGGCCCGCCTGGAGGGGTGAAGCTTTCTTT. This sequence encodes CASSKFKYGGPAWRGEAFF.

This chain connects TRBV7-2 to TRBJ2-6, with 7 bases identical to TRBD2. Germline V gives CDR1 SGHTA, CDR2 FQGNSA. The ends lost 7 bases at V and 0 bases at J; junction bases unmatched: 12. The CDR3 spans 18 residues. The CDR3 protein is CASNPFQRGRSGANVLTF. The CDR3 DNA sequence: TGTGCCAGCAACCCGTTCCAGCGGGGTCGCTCTGGGGCCAACGTCCTGACTTTC.

The CDR3 reads CASSGGQGIYEQYF. In DNA form, the CDR3 reads TGTGCCAGCAGCGGCGGACAGGGAATCTACGAGCAGTACTTC. V and J are TRBV3-1 (or the pseudogene TRBV3-2) and TRBJ2-7; 8 bases line up with TRBD1. From germline, CDR1 is LGHDT and CDR2 YNNKEL (reference sequence). This CDR3 has 14 residues. The J segment lost 3 bases and the V segment lost 5 bases, leaving 6 bases of the junction unmatched.

This clone occurred a few times. The V call is TRBV7-2, the J call TRBJ2-7; D is perhaps TRBD2 (5 bases). Per germline, CDR1 SGHTA and CDR2 FQGNSA. With 2 bases removed from V and 6 bases from J, the gap between germline ends came to 14 bases. The CDR3 runs 14 residues. CDR3 sequence (DNA): TGTGCCAGCAGCTTAAACGGGAAAATCTCCGAGCAGTACTTC. Translation gives CASSLNGKISEQYF.

The chain has TRBV6-5 and TRBJ2-5; no definite D call. The V end was cut by 0 bases, the J end by 6 bases, with 14 bases between. Germline V gene lookup returns CDR1 MNHEY and CDR2 SVGAGI. The CDR3 length is 15 residues. The CDR3 region has the DNA TGTGCCAGCAGTTACTCGATCGGTGTTGTCCAGACCCAGTACTTC. This encodes CASSYSIGVVQTQYF.

The chain uses TRBV6-1 and TRBJ2-5, with D perhaps matching TRBD2 (5 bases). V was cut by 6 bases and J by 7 bases, with 18 bases left in between. The CDR3 sequence is 14 residues long. CDR1 is MNHNS and CDR2 is SASEGT in the germline V gene. The CDR3 is CASSGLGGFGTQYF. The CDR3 nucleotides read TGTGCCAGCAGCGGCTTAGGCGGGTTCGGGACCCAGTACTTC.

V is TRBV6-5 and J is TRBJ2-7; no clear D gene. This CDR3 comprises 15 residues. CDR1 is MNHEY, CDR2 SVGAGI, per germline. V was trimmed by 1 base and J by 2 bases, leaving 12 bases between them. The CDR3 protein is CASSYLTQPPYEQYF. In DNA form, the CDR3 reads TGTGCCAGCAGTTACTTGACACAACCCCCCTACGAGCAGTACTTC.

The chain combines TRBV9 with TRBJ2-3; possible D gene TRBD2, 6 bases. In germline, CDR1 is SGDLS, CDR2 YYNGEE. This CDR3 is built from 11 residues. V dropped 7 bases and J dropped 5 bases, with 8 bases sitting between them. CDR3 in amino acids: CASGGRDTQYF. CDR3 nucleotide sequence: TGTGCCAGCGGAGGGCGAGATACGCAGTATTTT.

This clone has just one count. This chain uses TRBV7-6 with TRBJ1-6; 7 bases align to TRBD1. CDR3 length equals 17 residues. CDR1 is SGHVS and CDR2 is FNYEAQ in the germline V gene. Unmatched junction bases numbered 9, after V lost 0 bases and J lost 7 bases. The CDR3 region is CASSLAPDRARNSPLHF. CDR3 in DNA: TGTGCCAGCAGCTTAGCCCCCGACAGGGCGAGGAATTCACCCCTCCACTTT.

The V call is TRBV27, the J call TRBJ1-1, with TRBD1 as a possible D gene (6 bases). The germline V gene encodes CDR1 MNHEY and CDR2 SMNVEV (reference sequence). CDR3 length equals 14 residues. The V end was cut by 2 bases, the J end by 5 bases, with 12 bases between. CDR3 DNA sequence: TGTGCCAGCAGTTTAGGGGGGGCAGGAACTGAAGCTTTCTTT. This gives the protein CASSLGGAGTEAFF.

The rearrangement links TRBV7-9 to TRBJ1-1; D remains unclear. Trimming removed 2 bases at V and 1 base at J, with 11 bases between. Per the germline V gene, CDR1 is SEHNR and CDR2 is FQNEAQ (reference sequence). The CDR3 totals 15 residues. The CDR3 loop reads CASSLIGLRNTEAFF. The CDR3 DNA reads TGTGCCAGCAGCTTAATTGGGCTGAGGAACACTGAAGCTTTCTTT. The variable domain in full, with the rest retrieved from reference TRBV7-9 and TRBJ1-1, is DTGVSQNPRHKITKRGQNVTFRCDPISEHNRLYWYRQTLGQGPEFLTYFQNEAQLEKSRLLSDRFSAERPKGSFSTLEIQRTEQGDSAMYLCASSLIGLRNTEAFFGQGTRLTVV.

There are a few counts of this clone. The rearrangement links TRBV3-1 (or the pseudogene TRBV3-2) to TRBJ1-2; no reliable D call. The V gene's germline CDR1 is LGHDT and CDR2 YNNKEL (reference sequence). The ends were cut back, 4 bases at V and 8 bases at J, with 8 bases in the middle. The CDR3 contains 11 residues. CDR3 amino acids: CASSLFEGYTF. CDR3 coding DNA: TGTGCCAGCAGCCTCTTCGAGGGCTACACCTTC.

This chain uses TRBV7-2 with TRBJ1-1, with a tentative D call TRBD1 (6 bases). The CDR3 runs 13 residues. Per the germline V gene, CDR1 is SGHTA and CDR2 is FQGNSA. V was shortened by 4 bases and J by 8 bases, with 14 bases between the two germline ends. The chain's CDR3 is CASSSTPGAEAFF. In DNA form, the CDR3 reads TGTGCCAGCAGCTCGACGCCAGGGGCGGAAGCTTTCTTT.

The chain recombines TRBV2 with TRBJ1-4; no clear D. The CDR3 is made up of 14 amino acids. The germline V gene encodes CDR1 SNHLY and CDR2 FYNNEI. V lost 4 bases and J 5 bases, leaving 11 bases between the germline ends. The DNA for the CDR3 is TGTGCCAGCAGTGTGGAGCGGGGAAATGAAAAACTGTTTTTT. It yields the protein CASSVERGNEKLFF. The full variable domain, rest sourced from reference TRBV2 and TRBJ1-4, is EPEVTQTPSHQVTQMGQEVILRCVPISNHLYFYWYRQILGQKVEFLVSFYNNEISEKSEIFDDQFSVERPDGSNFTLKIRSTKLEDSAMYFCASSVERGNEKLFFGSGTQLSVL.

This chain joins TRBV5-1 and TRBJ2-5, with 10 bases fitting TRBD1. Germline-derived CDR1 and CDR2 are SGHRS and YFSETQ. The CDR3 is 16 residues long. V shed 4 bases, J shed 4 bases, and the junction held 10 bases outside the gene matches. The CDR3 DNA reads as TGCGCCAGCAGCCGAACCTCTAGGACAGGGGGAGAGACCCAGTACTTC. Its protein product is CASSRTSRTGGETQYF.

The chain combines TRBV11-2 with TRBJ2-6, with TRBD2 identical over 7 bases. V trimming: 3 bases; J trimming: 2 bases; junction bases outside the gene matches: 1. This CDR3 has 15 amino acids. Germline CDR1 reads SGHAT; CDR2 reads FQNNGV. The CDR3 spells CASSFRGAGANVLTF. Written as DNA, the CDR3 is TGTGCCAGCAGCTTCCGGGGGGCTGGGGCCAACGTCCTGACTTTC.

This clone has just one count. CDR3 bases: TGTGCCAGCAGCAGTAGGGGGAACACCGGGGAGCTGTTTTTT. Translating it yields CASSSRGNTGELFF. This sequence joins TRBV5-4 and TRBJ2-2; D is possibly TRBD1 (5 bases). Germline assignment: CDR1 SGHNT and CDR2 YYREEE (reference sequence). Trimming cost V 4 bases and J 1 base, with 8 bases left between them. The CDR3 has 14 amino acids.

The CDR3 is CASSLAGGLSSGANVLTF. The DNA of the CDR3 is TGTGCCAGCAGCTTGGCCGGGGGTTTGAGCTCTGGGGCCAACGTCCTGACTTTC. The chain links TRBV5-6 to TRBJ2-6; TRBD2 might be the D (6 bases). CDR3 length: 18 amino acids. V lost 0 bases, J lost 0 bases, and 13 bases lay in between. Germline V gene sequence: CDR1 SGHDT, CDR2 YYEEEE.

The chain joins TRBV15 to TRBJ2-5; D is unresolved. The V gene's germline CDR1 is LNHNV and CDR2 YYDKDF (reference sequence). Trimming took 0 bases from V and 5 from J, leaving 7 bases between them. This CDR3 has 13 residues. CDR3 bases: TGTGCCACCAGCAGAGATATTAGCGAGACCCAGTACTTC. It codes for CATSRDISETQYF. The full variable domain, its missing parts supplied by reference TRBV15 and TRBJ2-5, is DAMVIQNPRYQVTQFGKPVTLSCSQTLNHNVMYWYQQKSSQAPKLLFHYYDKDFNNEADTPDNFQSRRPNTSFCFLDIRSPGLGDTAMYLCATSRDISETQYFGPGTRLLVL.

The chain combines TRBV6-5 with TRBJ1-4; TRBD1 might be the D (6 bases). V lost 7 bases, J lost 7 bases, and 13 bases lay in between. This CDR3 is built from 13 residues. Germline loops: CDR1 MNHEY, CDR2 SVGAGI. DNA for the CDR3: TGTGCCAGCACTCAAAGAGGGGGTGAAAAACTGTTTTTT. It yields the protein CASTQRGGEKLFF.

This clone was detected only a few times. The CDR3 protein is CASSSTGELFF. Here the CDR3 DNA reads TGCGCCAGCAGCTCTACCGGGGAGCTGTTTTTT. The V call is TRBV5-1, the J call TRBJ2-2, with no clear D. Germline V gene sequence: CDR1 SGHRS, CDR2 YFSETQ. Trimming removed 3 bases from V and 5 bases from J, with 2 bases in between. This CDR3 is 11 amino acids long.

The chain links TRBV5-4 to TRBJ2-7, with D perhaps matching TRBD2 (6 bases). The CDR3 contains 16 residues. Trimming removed 5 bases at V and 6 bases at J, with 24 bases between. Germline V gives CDR1 SGHNT, CDR2 YYREEE (reference sequence). CDR3 DNA: TGTGCCAGCAGGCCAAGGAGGGGATCATCTACTTCCGAGCAGTACTTC. Translating gives CASRPRRGSSTSEQYF.

The chain uses TRBV3-1 (or the pseudogene TRBV3-2) and TRBJ2-1; 9 bases line up with TRBD2. CDR1 LGHDT and CDR2 YNNKEL come from the germline V gene (reference sequence). The CDR3 is 19 amino acids. The junction had 20 bases not matched to a gene; V was cut back by 4 bases and J by 7 bases. CDR3 sequence (DNA): TGTGCCAGCAGCCTCCCCCGCCGTCGCGGGGGGGTTTTTCTAAATGAGCAGTTCTTC. It translates to CASSLPRRRGGVFLNEQFF.

The V and J genes are TRBV18 and TRBJ2-7, with 7 bases fitting TRBD1. The trim removed 0 bases at V and 2 bases at J, leaving 1 base unmatched. Germline assignment: CDR1 KGHSH and CDR2 LQKENI. This CDR3 comprises 14 residues. This chain's CDR3 is CASSPPGQPYEQYF. DNA of the CDR3: TGTGCCAGCTCACCACCGGGACAGCCCTACGAGCAGTACTTC.

This sequence joins TRBV6-2 or TRBV6-3 and TRBJ1-5; D perhaps matches TRBD1 (6 bases). The V end was cut by 2 bases, the J end by 5 bases, with 13 bases between. Germline V gene data show CDR1 as MNHEY and CDR2 as SVGEGT. The CDR3 is 15 residues long. The CDR3 loop reads CASSYHTGYYQPQHF. The CDR3, as DNA: TGTGCCAGCAGTTACCATACAGGGTACTATCAGCCCCAGCATTTT.

The chain combines TRBV6-2 or TRBV6-3 with TRBJ1-1; 7 positions match TRBD1. Germline V gene data show CDR1 as MNHEY and CDR2 as SVGEGT. J gave up 12 bases and V 5 bases, and 6 bases lay outside the gene matches. The CDR3 totals 11 residues. CDR3 residues: CASSLGQVTFF. CDR3 sequence (DNA): TGTGCCAGCAGTCTTGGACAGGTAACTTTCTTT.

This chain connects TRBV30 to TRBJ1-5; 7 positions agree with TRBD1. Per the germline V gene, CDR1 is GTSNPN and CDR2 is SVGIG (reference sequence). With V trimmed by 3 bases and J by 6 bases, 8 bases remained unmatched. This CDR3 has 14 amino acids. In nucleotides, the CDR3 is TGTGCCTGGAGCGCCGGGACAGCGGGTCAGCCCCAGCATTTT. Residues: CAWSAGTAGQPQHF.